This T cell receptor (beta chain) appears in the sequencing data of a study of CD4 T cells in relation to SARS-CoV-2 and coronaviruses (dated by TCRdb to the early 2020s). Broadly, across the study: Patient-derived lymphoblastoid cell lines were used to map the HLA restriction of shared crossreactive spike epitopes. Memory CD4+ T cell crossreactivity between SARS-CoV-2 and common cold coronavirus spike proteins was assessed at the TCR clonotype level in the study. For other donors in the study, expansion assays were sequenced with a different, Illumina-based TCR-beta assay. The Adaptive Biotechnologies TCR-sequencing kit was used for samples from three pre-COVID donors and for the naive versus memory experiments, whereas the other data were Illumina-based.

Deep-resolution immunoSEQ TCR-beta sequencing was performed on DNA from uncultured naive and memory CD4+ T cells. The authors' analysis ran thus. During preprocessing, nonproductive sequences were removed, along with CDR3s that did not begin with C, did not end with F or W, or were shorter than 7 amino acids. Cultured and uncultured naive and memory CD4+ repertoires were searched for previously identified spike- and CEF-reactive CDR3s. CDR3 homology was measured as pairwise Levenshtein distance, computed with the stringdist R package after trimming three terminal residues from each end. Entries here come from immuneACCESS through TCRdb and include only in-frame sequences with V and J called. Some clones fail to appear in such tables; in the studies checked, an unresolved V gene covers under half of the shortfall, and the cause of the remainder is unknown. That table is the source of V, J and clone size, and D and trimming were worked out from the DNA. Counted in this sample were some 65,000 clones; around 87% of them appeared once. The ten biggest clones cover 1.6% of the sample.

On this clone itself: It has no known antigen specificity. Base qualities are not at hand, and no much larger clone is one base apart.

CD4+ T cells from unexposed donors were collected before the COVID-19 pandemic (2011-2018). To separate naive from memory CD4+ T cells, cryopreserved PBMCs first underwent CD4 enrichment and then EasySep naive CD4+ T cell enrichment. The leukapheresis product for the unexposed donors was obtained through commercial purchase. PBMCs were isolated from leukapheresis product or whole blood by Ficoll-Paque PLUS gradient centrifugation. The PBMCs went either fresh into the expansion assay or into cryopreservation at -140 degrees C. The QIAamp Micro DNA Kit was used to extract genomic DNA from the CD4+ T cells. The CDR3 holds 14 amino acids from the cysteine to the phenylalanine. Only the CDR3 portion is preserved as DNA: 42 bases, with reading frame beginning at the first base. CDR1 is given as MNHEY and CDR2 as SMNVEV, both from the germline V gene (reference sequence). V ends up 7 bases short and J 14 bases short, with an unmatched junction base count of 10.

Study-wide findings and limitations: Memory CD4+ clonotypes crossrecognizing SARS-CoV-2 and at least one common cold coronavirus spike were found in approximately 60% of donors. Sequencing naive versus memory cells indicated that the assay picks up memory recall responses, not primary responses primed during culture. The study was limited by small numbers of patients and tested TCRs. Crossreactivity analysis centred on spike protein, so crossreactivity against other viral proteins was not assessed. Significantly weaker SARS-CoV-2-driven expansion was shown by crossreactive clones than by monoreactive clones, consistent with antigenic imprinting. No donor contributed both pre-pandemic and post-infection samples, which limited tracing the source of pre-existing responses.

Specimen: memory CD4+ T cells from PBMCs. The sample's cell subset or site, from its label and the paper: memory (non-naive) CD4+ T cells. This TCR came from a human donor in good health. The chain uses TRBV27 and TRBJ1-6; TRBD1 matches 11 bases in the middle. The nucleotide sequence reads as follows: TGTGCCAGCACTTCCCGGGACAGGGGGTGGTCCCTCCACTTT. The encoded protein is CASTSRDRGWSLHF.